These T cell receptor beta chains were read from a single sample in a study of neurological immune-mediated disorders. TCRdb reprocessed the 5' RACE reads via MiXCR and lists one record per CDR3 protein. The sample records tens of thousands of distinct CDR3 sequences, 11% being singletons. The sequenced sample consisted of CD4+ T cells from blood. Source of these receptors: a woman aged 30 to 39 with HTLV-1-associated myelopathy (HAM/TSP). Each CDR3 is given with its conserved first and last residue. Fields, in order: CDR3 DNA, CDR3 protein, J gene, D gene, V gene, clone size. The D gene is left open where the match is weak. Size is omitted from some rows. Given values are once, few, many or a class for expanded clones.

TGTGCCAGCAGCACAACTAAAGTCTACACAGATACGCAGTATTTT,CASSTTKVYTDTQYF,TRBJ2-3,NA,TRBV7-9,many
TGCAGTGCTAGAGATTCCGCCTTTTCGGGAAACACCATATATTTT,CSARDSAFSGNTIYF,TRBJ1-3,NA,TRBV20-1,many
TGTGTCAGCCAAGGAACAGGGAAATCTGAAGCTTTCTTT,CVSQGTGKSEAFF,TRBJ1-1,NA,TRBV6-6,NA
TGTGCCTGGAGTGAAGCGGCAGATACGCAGTATTTT,CAWSEAADTQYF,TRBJ2-3,NA,TRBV30,many
TGTGCCAGCAGTTCTCTCGGGGGGAACCATGGCTACACCTTC,CASSSLGGNHGYTF,TRBJ1-2,NA,TRBV27,many
TGTGCCAGCAGCGGGGGGAAGGCGGATACGCAGTATTTT,CASSGGKADTQYF,TRBJ2-3,NA,TRBV7-2,many
TGCAGTGCTAGTTGGACTAGCGGGATAGATACGCAGTATTTT,CSASWTSGIDTQYF,TRBJ2-3,TRBD2,TRBV20-1,many
TGTGCCAGCAGCTTACGAGCCTTACAAGGGGAGACCCAGTACTTC,CASSLRALQGETQYF,TRBJ2-5,NA,TRBV7-9,many
TGTGCCATCAGTGAGTCCCAAGCGGGGCCAGATACGCAGTATTTT,CAISESQAGPDTQYF,TRBJ2-3,TRBD2,TRBV10-3,many
TGCAGTGCTATGGACCCGGCCCCAGATACGCAGTATTTT,CSAMDPAPDTQYF,TRBJ2-3,NA,TRBV20-1,many
TGCGCCAGCAAGGTCACAGATACGCAGTATTTT,CASKVTDTQYF,TRBJ2-3,NA,TRBV5-1,many
TGCAGTGCTAGGCAGACAGGGAGAATGAACACTGAAGCTTTCTTT,CSARQTGRMNTEAFF,TRBJ1-1,TRBD1,TRBV20-1,many
TGCAGTGCTAGAGATCTGAGGACAGGGTCTCGGACTGAAGCTTTCTTT,CSARDLRTGSRTEAFF,TRBJ1-1,TRBD1,TRBV20-1,medium-sized
TGTGCCAGCAGCTTTAGCGGGGGGGCCTACTACGAGCAGTACTTC,CASSFSGGAYYEQYF,TRBJ2-7,TRBD2,TRBV7-2,many
TGCAGTGCCGACCACAGGGAGACAGATACGCAGTATTTT,CSADHRETDTQYF,TRBJ2-3,NA,TRBV20-1,many
TGCAGTGCTAGACTAGCCTTCGAGCAGTACTTC,CSARLAFEQYF,TRBJ2-7,NA,TRBV20-1,medium-sized
TGTGCCATCAGTGCCCTGGACAGGGTAAGGACTGAAGCTTTCTTT,CAISALDRVRTEAFF,TRBJ1-1,TRBD1,TRBV6-1,NA
TGTGCCAGCAGTTTGATAACCGGGACAGGTACCTACGAGCAGTACTTC,CASSLITGTGTYEQYF,TRBJ2-7,TRBD1,TRBV12-3/TRBV12-4,many
TGCAGCGCTCGAGCTACCAATGAAAAACTGTTTTTT,CSARATNEKLFF,TRBJ1-4,NA,TRBV29-1,many
TGTGCCAGCATTTCCCTAGCGGGGGTCTACGAGCAGTACTTC,CASISLAGVYEQYF,TRBJ2-7,TRBD2,TRBV6-1,many
TGTGCCAGCTCACGACTCGGACTTTTACAGGGCAATGAGCAGTTCTTC,CASSRLGLLQGNEQFF,TRBJ2-1,NA,TRBV18,many
TGCGCCAGCAGCTCCTGGACTAGCGGAACCACAGATACGCAGTATTTT,CASSSWTSGTTDTQYF,TRBJ2-3,TRBD2,TRBV5-1,NA
TGCAGTGCTTTCACTGGGGACACTGAAGCTTTCTTT,CSAFTGDTEAFF,TRBJ1-1,NA,TRBV20-1,many